These 10 T cell receptor beta chains came from one sample sequenced in a study of blood T cell repertoires in COVID-19. The repertoire was sequenced with immunoSEQ multiplex PCR; TCRdb's copy has only in-frame clones and lacks some. The sample includes 120,000 or so clones, 88% of them seen just once. The sample was peripheral blood. Every receptor here comes from a man aged 50-59 years with acute or convalescent COVID-19.

The rearrangement uses TRBV2 and TRBJ1-2; perhaps TRBD1 as D (5 bases). This CDR3 comprises 14 residues. Germline loops: CDR1 SNHLY, CDR2 FYNNEI. V was trimmed by 0 bases and J by 4 bases, leaving 9 bases between them. CDR3 sequence (DNA): TGTGCCAGCAGTGAAGCGCGGGGCGGCTATGGCTACACCTTC. Translation: CASSEARGGYGYTF.

The J gene is TRBJ2-3, the V gene TRBV10-3, with D perhaps TRBD2 (6 bases). Germline CDR1 ENHRY, CDR2 SYGVKD. This CDR3 spans 14 amino acids. Trimming shortened V by 10 bases and J by 0 bases, and 14 bases separated the two germline ends. Here the CDR3 DNA reads TGTGCCACCAATAGCGGAGGGAGCACAGATACGCAGTATTTT. Translating it yields CATNSGGSTDTQYF.

V gene TRBV7-2 combines with J gene TRBJ2-1; TRBD2 matches at 10 bases. The length of the CDR3 is 16 residues. The trim removed 5 bases at V and 4 bases at J, leaving 8 bases unmatched. Germline V CDR1 and CDR2: SGHTA, FQGNSA. CDR3 in amino acids: CASSRLAGGKYNEQFF. CDR3 nucleotide sequence: TGTGCCAGCAGCCGTTTAGCGGGAGGAAAATACAATGAGCAGTTCTTC.

The V call is TRBV7-6, the J call TRBJ1-1; 8 bases agree with TRBD1. Trimming removed 5 bases from V and 7 bases from J; junction bases left unmatched: 9. Per the germline V gene, CDR1 is SGHVS and CDR2 is FNYEAQ. The CDR3 contains 14 residues. The CDR3 nucleotides read TGTGCCAGCAGCACAGGACAGGGTACGGATGAAGCTTTCTTT. It encodes CASSTGQGTDEAFF.

The chain uses TRBV3-1 (or the pseudogene TRBV3-2) and TRBJ2-5; 7 bases line up with TRBD1. The germline CDR1 and CDR2 sequences are LGHDT and YNNKEL (reference sequence). V trimming: 1 base; J trimming: 0 bases; junction bases outside the gene matches: 2. This CDR3 spans 15 amino acids. CDR3 protein: CASSQVRGYQETQYF. For the CDR3, the DNA is TGTGCCAGCAGCCAAGTCAGGGGGTACCAAGAGACCCAGTACTTC.

The chain employs TRBV4-1 and TRBJ1-2; D gene uncertain. Per the germline V gene, CDR1 is MGHRA and CDR2 is YSYEKL. V was trimmed by 6 bases and J by 4 bases, leaving 15 bases between them. The CDR3 runs 14 residues. CDR3: CASSLPNAIYGYTF. CDR3 sequence (DNA): TGCGCCAGCAGTCTGCCGAACGCTATCTATGGCTACACCTTC.

The rearrangement links TRBV4-2 to TRBJ1-1; a possible D gene is TRBD1 (6 bases). This CDR3 has 16 amino acids. The germline V and J ends were trimmed by 0 bases and 0 bases, with 11 bases remaining between them. The germline gives CDR1 LGHNA, CDR2 YNFKEQ. CDR3 region: CASSQERTDLNTEAFF. DNA for the CDR3: TGTGCCAGCAGCCAAGAACGGACAGACTTGAACACTGAAGCTTTCTTT.

CDR3: CASSDRDRDTGELFF. CDR3 DNA: TGCGCCAGCAGCGACCGGGACAGAGACACCGGGGAGCTGTTTTTT. The rearrangement joins TRBV4-1 to TRBJ2-2; TRBD1 agrees at 7 bases. V shed 5 bases, J shed 3 bases, and the junction held 6 bases outside the gene matches. The germline gives CDR1 MGHRA, CDR2 YSYEKL. The CDR3 spans 15 residues.

This chain links TRBV6-1 with TRBJ1-5, with D possibly being TRBD1 (5 bases). V was trimmed by 1 base and J by 7 bases, leaving 8 bases between them. This CDR3 comprises 13 residues. Germline values: CDR1 MNHNS, CDR2 SASEGT. The CDR3 DNA follows: TGTGCCAGCAGTGAAGTCAAGGGGCAGCCCCAGCATTTT. It specifies CASSEVKGQPQHF.

This rearrangement joins TRBV7-2 to TRBJ2-7; a weak D match, TRBD1 (6 bases). CDR1 is SGHTA and CDR2 is FQGNSA in the germline V gene. The ends were cut back, 3 bases at V and 0 bases at J, with 6 bases in the middle. This CDR3 comprises 13 residues. The CDR3 region has the DNA TGTGCCAGCAGCTTGGACAGCTCCTACGAGCAGTACTTC. Translation gives CASSLDSSYEQYF.